These 5 T cell receptor beta chains came from one sample sequenced in a study of cytomegalovirus exposure and HLA in healthy donors. The primer mix had 60 Vbeta and 13 Jbeta primers. The method was immunoSEQ multiplex PCR; TCRdb's version includes in-frame clones alone and lacks a portion of them. Of 97,000 or so clones listed, roughly a tenth are singletons. The sample consisted of PBMCs. These receptors all stem from a man aged 50-59 years in good health and CMV-seropositive.

This clone has more than one count but fewer than ten. This chain connects TRBV6-5 to TRBJ1-2, with 10 bases that match TRBD1. With 6 bases clipped from V and 5 bases from J, the junction kept 3 bases outside the gene matches. The CDR3 loop spans 13 amino acids. Per germline, CDR1 MNHEY and CDR2 SVGAGI. CDR3: CASRTGGGYGYTF. CDR3 sequence (DNA): TGTGCCAGCAGGACAGGGGGCGGGTATGGCTACACCTTC.

This clone came up a few times. This chain joins TRBV4-1 and TRBJ2-5; TRBD2 aligns across 11 bases. The J call may be faulty, since TRBJ2-7 better matches the DNA end. This CDR3 comprises 16 residues. Germline V gene data show CDR1 as MGHRA and CDR2 as YSYEKL. The CDR3 loop reads CASSQDSSGRALEQYF. As DNA, the CDR3 is TGCGCCAGCAGCCAAGATAGTAGCGGGAGGGCCCTCGAGCAGTACTTC.

This clone showed up just a few times. CDR3 amino acids: CASTQSREQYF. CDR3 bases: TGTGCCAGCACACAGTCTCGCGAGCAGTACTTC. The gene calls are TRBV6-1 and TRBJ2-7, with D unclear. The length of the CDR3 is 11 residues. Germline-derived CDR1 and CDR2 are MNHNS and SASEGT. Trimming cost V 7 bases and J 6 bases, with 10 bases left between them.

This clone was detected a few times. The V gene is TRBV23-1, the J gene TRBJ2-2; D is ambiguous. TRBV23-1 is assigned to the ORF class and has an uncertain function. CDR3 length: 14 amino acids. Trimming cost V 9 bases and J 6 bases, with 17 bases left between them. The CDR3 coding sequence is TGCGCCAGAAAACTCCGTGCACCCGCCGGGGAGCTGTTTTTT. It encodes CARKLRAPAGELFF.

The J gene is TRBJ1-3, the V gene TRBV28, with D perhaps matching TRBD1 (6 bases). The germline V gene has CDR1 MDHEN and CDR2 SYDVKM. The CDR3 covers 16 residues. V lost 1 base, J lost 3 bases, and 13 bases lay in between. The CDR3 coding sequence is TGTGCCAGCAGTTTATCCCACAGGGATCTTGGAAACACCATATATTTT. Translating gives CASSLSHRDLGNTIYF.